The 25 T cell receptor beta chains reported below all come from one sample, sequenced in a study of T-cell reconstitution after alpha-beta-depleted transplantation in children. Library preparation (for TCRbeta) was performed with unique molecular identifiers. A single record per CDR3 protein comes from TCRdb applying MiXCR to the PCR reads. The table includes about 98,000 distinct CDR3 sequences, 20% to 30% detected once. The sequencing used PBMCs, collected before TCRalphabeta/CD19-depleted stem cell transplant. The receptors stem from a boy between 2 and 15 years old with acute lymphoblastic leukemia, due to receive a stem cell transplant.

The chain recombines TRBV7-1 with TRBJ1-1; D possibly corresponds to TRBD1 (5 bases). TRBV7-1 qualifies as an ORF whose function is uncertain. CDR3 length equals 16 residues. Trimming stripped 5 bases from V and 3 bases from J, with 19 bases between. The CDR3 region is CASSQLGRGSYTEAFF. The CDR3 DNA reads TGTGCCAGCAGCCAACTAGGGCGGGGGAGTTACACTGAAGCTTTCTTT.

This clonotype has just a few counts. The chain uses TRBV20-1 and TRBJ2-5, with TRBD2 identical over 8 bases. Trimming at V came to 1 base and at J to 4 bases, leaving 8 bases not matched to a gene. Looked up from germline, CDR1 is DFQATT and CDR2 is SNEGSKA (reference sequence). This CDR3 contains 15 residues. The CDR3 region is CSARALTSGGETQYF. The CDR3, as DNA: TGCAGTGCTAGAGCCCTAACTAGCGGAGGAGAGACCCAGTACTTC.

The genes are TRBV3-1 and TRBJ2-7; D could derive from TRBD1 or TRBD2 (5 bases each). Germline V CDR1 and CDR2: LGHDT, YNNKEL (reference sequence). V lost 4 bases and J 5 bases, leaving 12 bases between the germline ends. This CDR3 comprises 13 residues. The CDR3 region has the DNA TGTGCCAGCAGCCCAAACCTGGGGGACGAGCAGTACTTC. Its translation: CASSPNLGDEQYF.

This chain connects TRBV10-3 to TRBJ2-5; TRBD2 aligns across 7 bases. Looked up from germline, CDR1 is ENHRY and CDR2 is SYGVKD. V dropped 11 bases and J dropped 4; count of bases not matched to a gene: 22. This CDR3 is 17 amino acids long. CDR3 region: CASRGGVAGTWGETQYF. CDR3 coding DNA: TGTGCCTCAAGGGGCGGGGTAGCGGGCACCTGGGGAGAGACCCAGTACTTC.

V is TRBV29-1 and J is TRBJ2-3; 9 bases line up with TRBD2. V shed 7 bases and J 4 bases; nucleotides not matched to a gene: 12. Germline CDR1 is SQVTM and CDR2 is ANQGSEA. The CDR3 consists of 15 residues. CDR3 residues: CSGTELAGAADTQYF. The CDR3 bases are TGCAGCGGTACAGAACTAGCGGGCGCAGCAGATACGCAGTATTTT.

This clonotype has more than one count but fewer than ten. This sequence joins TRBV6-5 and TRBJ1-1; perhaps TRBD1 as D (5 bases). V lost 2 bases to trimming and J lost 2 bases, with 15 bases between them. From germline, CDR1 is MNHEY and CDR2 SVGAGI. The CDR3 contains 16 residues. This chain's CDR3 is CASSYVPGFVNTEAFF. CDR3 DNA: TGTGCCAGCAGTTACGTGCCAGGGTTCGTCAACACTGAAGCTTTCTTT.

This clonotype was counted a few times. The genes are TRBV24-1 and TRBJ2-1; 9 bases align to TRBD2. Germline CDR1 and CDR2: KGHDR and SFDVKD. Trimming took 9 bases from V and 4 from J; bases not matched to a gene: 15. This CDR3 is built from 17 residues. DNA for the CDR3: TGTGCCACCGCGACGGGCTCCCGGCTAGCGGGGTACAATGAGCAGTTCTTC. Translation gives CATATGSRLAGYNEQFF.

There are a few counts of this clonotype. The V call is TRBV28, the J call TRBJ2-5; 7 bases line up with TRBD2. This CDR3 comprises 18 residues. Germline CDR1 MDHEN, CDR2 SYDVKM. With 2 bases clipped from V and 5 bases from J, the junction kept 17 bases outside the gene matches. This CDR3 reads CASSLPLASSGEWETQYF. The CDR3 region has the DNA TGTGCCAGCAGTTTACCCTTGGCTTCTAGCGGAGAATGGGAGACCCAGTACTTC.

This clonotype was observed at least ten times. This chain uses TRBV11-2 with TRBJ2-3; 11 bases fit TRBD2. Germline trimming cut 0 bases from V and 4 bases from J; bases unmatched to any gene: 6. The CDR3 runs to 17 residues. The germline CDR1 and CDR2 sequences are SGHAT and FQNNGV. As DNA, the CDR3 is TGTGCCAGCAGCTTAGACTTAGCGGGAGGGAAGGCAGATACGCAGTATTTT. As protein: CASSLDLAGGKADTQYF.

CDR3 sequence reads: CASSQDPGVAGVGEQYF. For the CDR3, the DNA is TGCGCCAGCAGCCAAGACCCTGGGGTAGCGGGAGTGGGAGAGCAGTACTTC. J is TRBJ2-7 and V is TRBV4-1; 9 bases are shared with TRBD2. This CDR3 spans 17 amino acids. V lost 0 bases to trimming and J lost 7 bases; unmatched junction nucleotides: 13. Germline V CDR1 and CDR2: MGHRA, YSYEKL.

The chain employs TRBV7-2 and TRBJ2-2; 9 positions match TRBD2. CDR3 length equals 12 residues. Looked up from germline, CDR1 is SGHTA and CDR2 is FQGNSA. This CDR3 is CGREGQGGELFF. In DNA, the CDR3 is TGTGGGCGGGAGGGCCAGGGCGGGGAGCTGTTTTTT.

The V call is TRBV5-1, the J call TRBJ2-3, with 7 bases identical to TRBD2. The CDR3 is made up of 18 amino acids. Germline V gene sequence: CDR1 SGHRS, CDR2 YFSETQ. The V and J ends lost 4 bases and 2 bases, in that order; junction bases with no gene match: 16. The CDR3 protein is CASSPGGLAGPLTDTQYF. CDR3 DNA: TGCGCCAGCAGCCCGGGGGGTTTGGCGGGACCCCTCACAGATACGCAGTATTTT.

This clonotype was counted once. The chain joins TRBV14 to TRBJ1-1; 8 bases are shared with TRBD1. The CDR3 consists of 15 residues. The germline CDR1 and CDR2 sequences are SGHDN and FVKESK. With 4 bases clipped from V and 0 bases from J, the junction kept 4 bases outside the gene matches. This chain's CDR3 is CASSLGQGLNTEAFF. DNA of the CDR3: TGTGCCAGCAGCCTAGGACAGGGCCTGAACACTGAAGCTTTCTTT.

The rearrangement links TRBV19 to TRBJ2-2; maybe TRBD2 (6 bases). The CDR3 extends over 15 amino acids. The V and J ends lost 5 bases and 7 bases respectively, with 17 bases between them. The V gene's germline CDR1 is LNHDA and CDR2 SQIVND (reference sequence). CDR3 sequence reads: CASSEVASGSGELFF. The CDR3 region has the DNA TGTGCCAGTAGTGAAGTAGCGTCCGGGAGCGGGGAGCTGTTTTTT.

The J gene is TRBJ1-1, the V gene TRBV5-5; no clear D. CDR3 length equals 15 residues. From germline, CDR1 is SGHKS and CDR2 YYEKEE (reference sequence). V was pared by 1 base and J by 5 bases, with 15 bases between. CDR3 sequence reads: CASSLTRGLETEAFF. In DNA form, the CDR3 reads TGTGCCAGCAGCTTGACGCGAGGGTTGGAAACTGAAGCTTTCTTT.

This clonotype was counted ten times or more. This chain uses TRBV4-1 with TRBJ2-7, with TRBD1 matching over 9 bases. This CDR3 spans 17 amino acids. Trimming removed 1 base from V and 2 bases from J; junction bases left unmatched: 9. The germline CDR1 and CDR2 sequences are MGHRA and YSYEKL. CDR3 in DNA: TGCGCCAGCAGCCAAGTGAACACGGGACAGGGAACCTACGAGCAGTACTTC. This translates into CASSQVNTGQGTYEQYF.

This clonotype was found a few times. CDR3 nucleotides: TGCGCCAGCAGCCAAGATTACTTCAGTTACGGCTACACCTTC. This translates into CASSQDYFSYGYTF. The genes are TRBV4-3 and TRBJ1-2, with D unclear. The CDR3 has 14 amino acids. The V end lost 0 bases, the J end lost 8 bases, and 13 bases lay between the germline ends. Germline lookup yields CDR1 LGHNA and CDR2 YSLEER.

The chain is built from TRBV20-1 and TRBJ2-1; no reliable D call. This CDR3 is built from 8 residues. Germline V gives CDR1 DFQATT, CDR2 SNEGSKA (reference sequence). This CDR3 reads CRVGPMFF. The CDR3 bases are TGCAGGGTCGGACCCATGTTCTTC.

In its sample, this clonotype was seen a few times. CDR3 in amino acids: CASSQVQGNEQFF. CDR3 nucleotides: TGTGCCAGTAGTCAGGTTCAGGGCAATGAGCAGTTCTTC. V usage is TRBV19 and J usage is TRBJ2-1; D might be TRBD1 (5 bases). This CDR3 contains 13 residues. Germline V gene lookup returns CDR1 LNHDA and CDR2 SQIVND (reference sequence). V lost 5 bases and J 6 bases, leaving 11 bases between the germline ends.

This rearrangement joins TRBV15 to TRBJ1-2; D call uncertain. Trimming took off 0 bases at V and 1 base at J, with 15 bases between the two ends. CDR1 is LNHNV, CDR2 YYDKDF, per germline (reference sequence). The CDR3 is 17 amino acids. In DNA form, the CDR3 reads TGTGCCACCAGCAGAGATCGCGGTGGAAGACTTAACTATGGCTACACCTTC. Its protein product is CATSRDRGGRLNYGYTF.

The V call is TRBV7-2, the J call TRBJ1-5; 9 nucleotides match TRBD1. The CDR3 sequence is 15 residues long. J gave up 7 bases and V 6 bases, and 10 bases lay outside the gene matches. Germline V lookup: CDR1 SGHTA, CDR2 FQGNSA. The CDR3 is CASSTQGALKQPQHF. CDR3 coding DNA: TGTGCCAGCAGTACACAGGGGGCGCTTAAACAGCCCCAGCATTTT. Full variable domain (missing parts from reference TRBV7-2 and TRBJ1-5): GAGVSQSPSNKVTEKGKDVELRCDPISGHTALYWYRQSLGQGLEFLIYFQGNSAPDKSGLPSDRFSAERTGGSVSTLTIQRTQQEDSAVYLCASSTQGALKQPQHFGDGTRLSIL.

The chain carries TRBV7-6 and TRBJ2-5; D unresolved. The CDR3 spans 13 residues. Trimming pared 6 bases from V and 1 base from J, leaving 9 bases between. The germline V gene encodes CDR1 SGHVS and CDR2 FNYEAQ. CDR3 in amino acids: CASRGISQETQYF. The CDR3 coding sequence is TGTGCCAGCAGGGGGATCAGCCAAGAGACCCAGTACTTC.

This chain uses TRBV6-2 or TRBV6-3 with TRBJ2-1; D is ambiguous. Trimming removed 0 bases at V and 4 bases at J, with 4 bases between. This CDR3 comprises 13 residues. Germline-derived CDR1 and CDR2 are MNHEY and SVGEGT. The CDR3 here is CASSYSIYNEQFF. Written as DNA, the CDR3 is TGTGCCAGCAGTTACTCGATTTACAATGAGCAGTTCTTC.

This chain connects TRBV28 to TRBJ2-1, with 9 positions matching TRBD2. V dropped 7 bases and J dropped 10; count of bases not matched to a gene: 17. The CDR3 runs 16 residues. The V gene's germline CDR1 is MDHEN and CDR2 SYDVKM. This chain's CDR3 is CASIGHVREGVQEQFF. Here the CDR3 DNA reads TGTGCCAGCATTGGACATGTGCGGGAGGGTGTACAGGAGCAGTTCTTC.

The chain employs TRBV28 and TRBJ2-7, with 10 bases lining up with TRBD2. The length of the CDR3 is 15 residues. Losses at the gene ends were 3 bases for V and 5 bases for J; bases not matched to a gene: 7. Germline-derived CDR1 and CDR2 are MDHEN and SYDVKM. The CDR3, as DNA: TGTGCCAGCAGTTTCACAGCGGGAGGGCTGAACGAGCAGTACTTC. Translated, it gives CASSFTAGGLNEQYF.